The 20 T cell receptor beta chains below come from one sample, sequenced in a study of early T cells in non-severe SARS-CoV-2 infection. TCRdb passed the 5' RACE reads through MiXCR, listing each CDR3 protein once. Among over 80,000 distinct CDR3 sequences listed, roughly 12% were seen once. This specimen was whole blood, taken at baseline. The receptors here all came from an adult who was a healthcare worker with PCR-confirmed SARS-CoV-2 infection or an uninfected control (not recorded which).

This clonotype has only a few counts. This chain's CDR3 is CASSQWGHTDTQYF. DNA of the CDR3: TGTGCCAGCAGCCAGTGGGGTCACACAGATACGCAGTATTTT. V is TRBV3-1 and J is TRBJ2-3; D uncertain. In germline, CDR1 is LGHDT, CDR2 YNNKEL (reference sequence). Deletions cut 3 bases from V and 2 bases from J, with 9 bases between. CDR3 length equals 14 residues.

The rearrangement links TRBV12-3 or TRBV12-4 to TRBJ2-3; 9 bases map to TRBD2. V was pared by 1 base and J by 2 bases, with 4 bases of the junction left unmatched. The CDR3 contains 16 residues. For the CDR3, the DNA is TGTGCCAGCAGTTTAGTCGCGGGAGGGAACACAGATACGCAGTATTTT. This encodes CASSLVAGGNTDTQYF.

This clonotype was counted between two and nine times. The chain carries TRBV7-8 and TRBJ2-2; 8 bases fit TRBD2. From germline, CDR1 is SGHVS and CDR2 FQNEAQ. The CDR3 spans 17 residues. J lost 5 bases, V lost 0 bases, and 8 bases had no gene match. The CDR3 bases are TGTGCCAGCAGCTTAGCCCGCGGGGGGACGGGGACCGGGGAGCTGTTTTTT. Its protein product is CASSLARGGTGTGELFF.

This sequence joins TRBV11-3 and TRBJ2-2; tentatively, D is TRBD2 (6 bases). V shed 4 bases and J shed 6 bases, with 15 bases lying between them. This CDR3 contains 15 residues. The V gene's germline CDR1 is SGHNT and CDR2 YENEEA. In DNA form, the CDR3 reads TGTGCCAGCAGCTCCCGCGGGAACATGGCCGGGGAGCTGTTTTTT. Its translation is CASSSRGNMAGELFF. The entire variable domain, with the rest obtained from reference TRBV11-3 and TRBJ2-2, is as follows: EAGVVQSPRYKIIEKKQPVAFWCNPISGHNTLYWYLQNLGQGPELLIRYENEEAVDDSQLPKDRFSAERLKGVDSTLKIQPAELGDSAVYLCASSSRGNMAGELFFGEGSRLTVL.

This sequence joins TRBV6-5 and TRBJ2-5; D gene uncertain. Trimming cost V 5 bases and J 5 bases, with 9 bases left between them. From germline, CDR1 is MNHEY and CDR2 SVGAGI. CDR3 length: 12 amino acids. The CDR3 region is CASSRKRETQYF. The CDR3 region has the DNA TGTGCCAGCAGTCGTAAACGGGAGACCCAGTACTTC.

In this sample, this clonotype turned up many times. The J gene is TRBJ1-2, the V gene TRBV24-1; 11 bases fit TRBD1. From germline, CDR1 is KGHDR and CDR2 SFDVKD. Germline trimming cut 4 bases from V and 8 bases from J; bases unmatched to any gene: 5. The CDR3 is made up of 14 amino acids. In DNA, the CDR3 is TGTGCCACCAGTGACACGGACAGGGGGCAGGGCTACACCTTC. It yields the protein CATSDTDRGQGYTF.

V usage is TRBV10-3 and J usage is TRBJ2-2, with 7 bases identical to TRBD1. V lost 2 bases, J lost 0 bases, and 3 bases stayed unmatched. The germline gives CDR1 ENHRY, CDR2 SYGVKD. The CDR3 consists of 16 residues. The CDR3 DNA sequence: TGTGCCATCAGTGAGCGGGGACAGTCGAACACCGGGGAGCTGTTTTTT. Translation gives CAISERGQSNTGELFF.

Details on this clonotype: One end of the junction fails to match germline, which may point to a read error. This chain links TRBV6-4 with TRBJ2-1, with D possibly being TRBD2 (5 bases). This CDR3 spans 15 amino acids. CDR1 is MRHNA, CDR2 SNTAGT, per germline. The CDR3 DNA reads TGTGCCAGCAGTGTCCAAAAGGACTCCTCCAATGAGCAGTTCTTC. It codes for CASSVQKDSSNEQFF.

This chain connects TRBV2 to TRBJ2-5; D is possibly TRBD2 (5 bases). This CDR3 is built from 11 residues. CDR1 and CDR2 (germline): SNHLY, FYNNEI. The ends were cut back, 7 bases at V and 5 bases at J, with 8 bases in the middle. This CDR3 reads CASKGGETQYF. CDR3 nucleotide sequence: TGTGCCAGCAAAGGCGGGGAGACCCAGTACTTC.

The chain couples TRBV9 to TRBJ2-3; TRBD2 is a possible D gene (5 bases). The CDR3 loop spans 15 amino acids. Trimming stripped 3 bases from V and 2 bases from J, with 13 bases between. Looked up from germline, CDR1 is SGDLS and CDR2 is YYNGEE. Here the CDR3 DNA reads TGTGCCAGCAGCGCATCTAGCATCCCCACAGATACGCAGTATTTT. Its protein is CASSASSIPTDTQYF. The whole variable domain, remainder taken from reference TRBV9 and TRBJ2-3, is DSGVTQTPKHLITATGQRVTLRCSPRSGDLSVYWYQQSLDQGLQFLIQYYNGEERAKGNILERFSAQQFPDLHSELNLSSLELGDSALYFCASSASSIPTDTQYFGPGTRLTVL.

This clonotype was detected many times. The chain has TRBV29-1 and TRBJ2-7, with D perhaps TRBD1 or TRBD2 (5 bases each). Trimming stripped 4 bases from V and 6 bases from J, with 13 bases between. The V gene's germline CDR1 is SQVTM and CDR2 ANQGSEA. The CDR3 runs 12 residues. The DNA for the CDR3 is TGCAGCGTTGGCGGCCAGGGAGCCGAGCAGTACTTC. Its protein is CSVGGQGAEQYF.

The chain recombines TRBV12-3 or TRBV12-4 with TRBJ2-6; D may match TRBD1 or TRBD2 (5 bases each). V lost 0 bases to trimming and J lost 1 base, with 13 bases between them. The CDR3 is 18 residues long. The CDR3 DNA is TGTGCCAGCAGTTTAGCTGGGACGGCTATGTCTGGGGCCAACGTCCTGACTTTC. Its translation is CASSLAGTAMSGANVLTF.

A few counts support this clonotype. The gene calls are TRBV7-2 and TRBJ2-2; the D is unclear. The length of the CDR3 is 14 residues. The germline V and J ends were trimmed by 4 bases and 3 bases, with 9 bases remaining between them. The V gene's germline CDR1 is SGHTA and CDR2 FQGNSA. The CDR3 sequence: CASSYHTDTGELFF. The CDR3 nucleotides read TGTGCCAGCAGCTATCATACGGACACCGGGGAGCTGTTTTTT.

In this sample, this clonotype turned up a few times. The gene calls are TRBV2 and TRBJ1-6; D is ambiguous. Germline V gene sequence: CDR1 SNHLY, CDR2 FYNNEI. Trimming shortened V by 4 bases and J by 0 bases, and 7 bases separated the two germline ends. The CDR3 spans 15 residues. The CDR3 bases are TGTGCCAGCAGTGGGGAGAGCTCCTATAATTCACCCCTCCACTTT. Encoded protein: CASSGESSYNSPLHF.

This chain connects TRBV7-9 to TRBJ1-1; weak D call: TRBD1 (5 bases). Per germline, CDR1 SEHNR and CDR2 FQNEAQ (reference sequence). Trimming left V 5 bases short and J 5 bases short, with 12 bases between. This CDR3 is built from 13 residues. DNA of the CDR3: TGTGCCAGCAGCCGTCCGCAGGGAACTGAAGCTTTCTTT. Its translation: CASSRPQGTEAFF.

This chain links TRBV6-6 with TRBJ2-2; D perhaps matches TRBD2 (5 bases). The CDR3 is 13 amino acids. V was shortened by 7 bases and J by 1 base, with 7 bases between the two germline ends. Per germline, CDR1 MNHNY and CDR2 SVGAGI (reference sequence). The CDR3 coding sequence is TGTGCCAGCACGGGGAAGAACACCGGGGAGCTGTTTTTT. This gives the protein CASTGKNTGELFF.

This clonotype appeared a few times. The chain couples TRBV19 to TRBJ2-2; D not resolved. V dropped 7 bases and J dropped 6 bases, with 12 bases sitting between them. From germline, CDR1 is LNHDA and CDR2 SQIVND (reference sequence). This CDR3 has 13 amino acids. The CDR3 DNA sequence: TGTGCCAGTATTTCAGAGCCAGCCGGGGAGCTGTTTTTT. It codes for CASISEPAGELFF. Filled out from reference TRBV19 and TRBJ2-2, the complete variable domain reads DGGITQSPKYLFRKEGQNVTLSCEQNLNHDAMYWYRQDPGQGLRLIYYSQIVNDFQKGDIAEGYSVSREKKESFPLTVTSAQKNPTAFYLCASISEPAGELFFGEGSRLTVL.

The chain has TRBV5-1 and TRBJ2-5; 10 nucleotides line up with TRBD1. CDR3 size: 15 residues. Per germline, CDR1 SGHRS and CDR2 YFSETQ. J was trimmed by 5 bases and V by 4 bases; bases with no gene match: 8. As DNA, the CDR3 is TGCGCCAGCAGCCCGTCGACAGGGGGCCTGGAGACCCAGTACTTC. Translation: CASSPSTGGLETQYF.

This clonotype has only a few counts. The gene calls are TRBV10-1 and TRBJ2-3; 8 bases align to TRBD2. The ends lost 4 bases at V and 6 bases at J; junction bases unmatched: 9. This CDR3 region has 15 residues. Germline loops: CDR1 WNHNN, CDR2 SYGVQD (reference sequence). CDR3 region: CASSGLGTSDDTQYF. In DNA, the CDR3 is TGCGCCAGCAGTGGTCTGGGGACTAGTGATGATACGCAGTATTTT.

The table lists this clonotype with a few counts. V and J are TRBV2 and TRBJ1-2; D gene unclear. The V gene lost 3 bases and the J gene lost 8 bases, with 4 bases spanning the gap. This CDR3 is 10 amino acids long. Germline V gene sequence: CDR1 SNHLY, CDR2 FYNNEI. CDR3 loop: CASSEAGYTF. The CDR3 nucleotides read TGTGCCAGCAGTGAGGCGGGCTACACCTTC.